The sequence of this T cell receptor beta chain was determined in a study of read filtering for tumor transcriptome and immune sequencing. About the research overall: By R-ISS, stages I, II and III held approximately 8, 16 and 7 patients. TCR-mapped reads were about 3.5 to 11 million with IR-seq versus about 85 to 1,300 with RNA-seq.

The CDR3 has 11 residues. Germline V gene sequence: CDR1 LNHDA, CDR2 SQIVND (reference sequence). This clonotype was recorded many times. The antigen is undetermined. A read error may produce the germline difference seen at one junction end. This library used roughly 400 ng RNA and molecular barcoded adaptors spanning alpha/delta and beta/gamma chains. MiXCR, run by TCRdb on the reads, gives a single entry per CDR3 protein. The sample includes around 130,000 distinct CDR3 sequences, 13% of them seen just once. The study's findings and limits: About 82% of IR-seq clonotypes had a single read, yet these held 3.5% to 4.5% of reads.

Sequencing was carried out using a population of CD138-negative cells sorted from bone marrow. The V call is TRBV19, the J call TRBJ1-1, with no clear D. This TCR was recovered from a donor aged 40 or over with multiple myeloma. The CDR3, as DNA: TGTGCCAGTTCCTTGACTGGTATTCGGGTCTTT. Encoded protein: CASSLTGIRVF.